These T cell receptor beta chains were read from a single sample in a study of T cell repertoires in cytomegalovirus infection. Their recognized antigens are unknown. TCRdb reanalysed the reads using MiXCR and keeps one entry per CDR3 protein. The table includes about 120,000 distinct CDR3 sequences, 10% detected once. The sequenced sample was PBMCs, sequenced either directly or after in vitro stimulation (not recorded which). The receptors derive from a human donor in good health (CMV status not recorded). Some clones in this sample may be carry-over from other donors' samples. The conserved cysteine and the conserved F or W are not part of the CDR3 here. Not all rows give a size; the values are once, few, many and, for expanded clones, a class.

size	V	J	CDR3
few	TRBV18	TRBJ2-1	ASSPKDGTGGFNEQF
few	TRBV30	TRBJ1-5	AWSPGHGTKDNQPQH
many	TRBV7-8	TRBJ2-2	ASSLARGQNTGELF
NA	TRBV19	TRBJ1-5	ASSMRTGTVNQPQH
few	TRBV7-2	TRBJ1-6	ASSLIGQGGNSPLH
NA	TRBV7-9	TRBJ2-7	ASSQIQNEQY
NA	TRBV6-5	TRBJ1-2	ASWGEGKEDGYT
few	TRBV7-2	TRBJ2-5	ASSLDRGSETQY
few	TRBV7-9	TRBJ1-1	ASRGPGLNTEAF
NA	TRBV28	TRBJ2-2	ASTEGARWSGELF
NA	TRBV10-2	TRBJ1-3	ASRARDRGLAFSGNTIY